Below are 20 T cell receptor beta chains sequenced from a single sample in a study of T-cell reconstitution after alpha-beta-depleted transplantation in children. The TCRbeta library was prepared with unique molecular identifiers. TCRdb independently ran MiXCR on the PCR reads; one entry per CDR3 protein. This sample has about 400,000 distinct CDR3 sequences, with 15% to 20% found just once. The source was PBMCs, mostly from graft donor cells, collected 360 days after TCRalphabeta/CD19-depleted stem cell transplant. These receptors originate from a boy under three years old who had a stem cell transplant for Wiskott-Aldrich syndrome, so the T cells may come from the graft donor.

A few counts support this clonotype. V is TRBV12-3 or TRBV12-4 and J is TRBJ2-7, with D perhaps being TRBD1 or TRBD2 (6 bases each). The CDR3 has 18 amino acids. V lost 7 bases to trimming and J lost 0 bases, with 25 bases between them. The CDR3 here is CASTLGFRGEAHSYEQYF. In nucleotides, the CDR3 is TGTGCCAGCACCCTGGGGTTTAGGGGGGAGGCCCACTCCTACGAGCAGTACTTC.

In its sample, this clonotype was seen a few times. J is TRBJ2-1 and V is TRBV12-3 or TRBV12-4, with D possibly TRBD2 on 5 matching bases. Trimming shortened V by 7 bases and J by 3 bases, and 13 bases separated the two germline ends. CDR3 length: 14 residues. In DNA, the CDR3 is TGTGCCAGCACGAGCGGCGACCACTACAATGAGCAGTTCTTC. As protein: CASTSGDHYNEQFF.

This clonotype was found a few times. V is TRBV12-3 or TRBV12-4 and J is TRBJ2-3, with TRBD1 matching 10 bases. The V gene end was trimmed by 5 bases and the J gene end by 1 base; junction bases not matched to a gene: 9. The CDR3 runs 17 residues. The DNA for the CDR3 is TGTGCCAGCAGTACTGACAGGGGGCCCCACCGCACAGATACGCAGTATTTT. Its translation: CASSTDRGPHRTDTQYF.

CDR3 loop: CASRAALSYNEQFF. CDR3 nucleotide sequence: TGTGCCAGCCGTGCGGCACTTTCCTACAATGAGCAGTTCTTC. The chain carries TRBV7-8 and TRBJ2-1; D is ambiguous. The CDR3 has 14 residues. The V gene lost 8 bases and the J gene lost 1 base, with 12 bases spanning the gap. Germline V gene lookup returns CDR1 SGHVS and CDR2 FQNEAQ.

The gene calls are TRBV24-1 and TRBJ2-7, with 7 bases fitting TRBD1. CDR1 KGHDR and CDR2 SFDVKD come from the germline V gene. The V and J ends lost 3 bases and 5 bases, in that order; junction bases with no gene match: 9. The CDR3 length is 15 residues. The CDR3 loop reads CATSDPGGPLDEQYF. The CDR3 nucleotides read TGTGCCACCAGTGATCCAGGGGGTCCCCTGGACGAGCAGTACTTC.

The chain employs TRBV7-2 and TRBJ2-3, with 7 bases identical to TRBD2. This CDR3 contains 16 residues. Losses at the gene ends were 4 bases for V and 4 bases for J; bases not matched to a gene: 11. CDR1 and CDR2 (germline): SGHTA, FQGNSA. The CDR3 protein is CASSYGRPGGSDTQYF. The CDR3 nucleotides are TGTGCCAGCAGCTACGGACGGCCCGGGGGGTCAGATACGCAGTATTTT.

This clonotype has a handful of counts. The V gene is TRBV29-1, the J gene TRBJ2-3; TRBD2 matches 7 bases. The ends lost 4 bases at V and 6 bases at J; junction bases unmatched: 1. This CDR3 comprises 11 residues. Per the germline V gene, CDR1 is SQVTM and CDR2 is ANQGSEA. CDR3 amino acids: CSVGSGDTQYF. The CDR3 region has the DNA TGCAGCGTTGGTAGCGGGGATACGCAGTATTTT.

The CDR3 DNA reads TGTGCCAGCACGGAGAGCTTCTCTGGAAACACCATATATTTT. Translated, it gives CASTESFSGNTIYF. The V gene is TRBV7-2, the J gene TRBJ1-3; D is unclear. The germline V gene has CDR1 SGHTA and CDR2 FQGNSA. The CDR3 covers 14 residues. V lost 7 bases and J 0 bases, leaving 10 bases between the germline ends.

This clonotype was seen a few times. The CDR3 DNA is TGTGCCAGCAGCGCACTAGCGACCACCGGGGAGCTGTTTTTT. Its protein is CASSALATTGELFF. V is TRBV9 and J is TRBJ2-2; 7 nucleotides line up with TRBD2. This CDR3 is built from 14 residues. Germline V gene data show CDR1 as SGDLS and CDR2 as YYNGEE. Trimming took 3 bases from V and 4 from J; bases not matched to a gene: 3.

J is TRBJ2-7 and V is TRBV20-1; 10 bases fit TRBD2. The germline V gene encodes CDR1 DFQATT and CDR2 SNEGSKA (reference sequence). The length of the CDR3 is 15 residues. Trimming cost V 3 bases and J 4 bases; bases outside gene matches: 9. The CDR3 coding sequence is TGCAGTGCTAGGCGGGCTAGCGGGAGAAGGTACGAGCAGTACTTC. Its translation: CSARRASGRRYEQYF.

This clonotype was counted a few times. V gene TRBV28 combines with J gene TRBJ2-5; D unclear. The ends were cut back, 3 bases at V and 5 bases at J, with 16 bases in the middle. CDR3 length: 15 amino acids. Germline CDR1 is MDHEN and CDR2 is SYDVKM. CDR3 region: CASSFSTAPVETQYF. CDR3 DNA: TGTGCCAGCAGTTTTAGTACGGCGCCAGTGGAGACCCAGTACTTC.

This clonotype occurred a few times. V and J are TRBV4-2 and TRBJ2-7; D remains unclear. Germline V lookup: CDR1 LGHNA, CDR2 YNFKEQ. V shed 1 base and J shed 1 base, with 5 bases lying between them. The CDR3 length is 13 residues. The CDR3 DNA reads as TGTGCCAGCAGCCAAGCAGAGTCCTACGAGCAGTACTTC. This translates into CASSQAESYEQYF.

The chain joins TRBV5-1 to TRBJ2-7; D is perhaps TRBD1 or TRBD2 (5 bases each). The V end was cut by 5 bases, the J end by 3 bases, with 12 bases between. Germline CDR1 reads SGHRS; CDR2 reads YFSETQ. CDR3 length: 13 amino acids. The CDR3: CASRFRDGYEQYF. As DNA, the CDR3 is TGCGCCAGCAGATTTAGGGACGGCTACGAGCAGTACTTC.

The V gene is TRBV29-1, the J gene TRBJ1-1, with D unresolved. Trimming took off 4 bases at V and 1 base at J, with 13 bases between the two ends. Germline V gene sequence: CDR1 SQVTM, CDR2 ANQGSEA. CDR3 length: 14 amino acids. CDR3 DNA sequence: TGCAGCGTTGCGGTTGGCAGGCGGAACACTGAAGCTTTCTTT. Protein: CSVAVGRRNTEAFF.

This clonotype was recorded a few times. The J gene is TRBJ2-3, the V gene TRBV27; D is uncertain. The CDR3 sequence is 16 residues long. Trimming shortened V by 5 bases and J by 2 bases, and 17 bases separated the two germline ends. Germline loops: CDR1 MNHEY, CDR2 SMNVEV (reference sequence). The CDR3 DNA reads TGTGCCAGCAGTATCTCGAGACTGCCATTCACAGATACGCAGTATTTT. This codes for CASSISRLPFTDTQYF.

V is TRBV20-1 and J is TRBJ1-2; 9 positions match TRBD1. V lost 6 bases, J lost 3 bases, and 5 bases stayed unmatched. Germline V CDR1 and CDR2: DFQATT, SNEGSKA (reference sequence). CDR3 length equals 13 residues. As DNA, the CDR3 is TGCAGTGCGCGGGACAGGGTGTACTATGGCTACACCTTC. Translating it yields CSARDRVYYGYTF.

The table lists this clonotype with many counts. The V and J genes are TRBV7-2 and TRBJ2-5, with D tentatively TRBD2 (6 bases). Looked up from germline, CDR1 is SGHTA and CDR2 is FQGNSA. The ends were cut back, 5 bases at V and 5 bases at J, with 18 bases in the middle. The CDR3 length is 15 residues. CDR3 bases: TGTGCCAGCAGCACCTCCGTTGGAGGGATGGAGACCCAGTACTTC. Translated: CASSTSVGGMETQYF.

This clonotype came up many times. The chain is built from TRBV29-1 and TRBJ2-1; 9 bases agree with TRBD1. Trimming took 4 bases from V and 7 from J; bases not matched to a gene: 11. CDR3 size: 15 residues. The V gene's germline CDR1 is SQVTM and CDR2 ANQGSEA. CDR3 in DNA: TGCAGCGTTGTTGTTATGGACAGGGGCGGGAATGAGCAGTTCTTC. Translated, it gives CSVVVMDRGGNEQFF.

Written as DNA, the CDR3 is TGTGCCAGCAGCCGAGCGGGAGGGCCCCAAGATACGCAGTATTTT. Translated, it gives CASSRAGGPQDTQYF. The chain combines TRBV13 with TRBJ2-3, with 10 bases fitting TRBD2. V was pared by 5 bases and J by 5 bases, with 7 bases of the junction left unmatched. CDR3 size: 15 residues. Germline loops: CDR1 PRHDT, CDR2 FYEKMQ (reference sequence).

This clonotype has a handful of counts. This chain uses TRBV9 with TRBJ2-1; 10 bases are shared with TRBD2. CDR3 size: 15 residues. J was trimmed by 4 bases and V by 0 bases; bases with no gene match: 1. Germline-derived CDR1 and CDR2 are SGDLS and YYNGEE. The CDR3 coding sequence is TGTGCCAGCAGCGTAGAAGCGGGAGGGTACAATGAGCAGTTCTTC. Translation gives CASSVEAGGYNEQFF.